This T cell receptor (beta chain) was recorded in a study of T cell responses to AZD1222 COVID-19 vaccine. Across the study: Second-dose intervals near 4 or 12 weeks were combined. Points from the study as a whole: The reported proportion of spike-specific TCRs targeting unmutated variant regions was nearly half. The donors showed a predominance of white British ancestry and of females, with possible underestimation of clonal diversity.

About this clone: What it binds is not known.

TCRdb's copy holds only in-frame clones and misses some; the assay was immunoSEQ multiplex PCR. The data contain fewer than 130,000 clones, about four fifths of them seen just once; the ten biggest clones take up roughly 5%. There are 15 residues in the CDR3. V lost 3 bases to trimming and J lost 3 bases, with 15 bases between them. Germline lookup yields CDR1 SGDLS and CDR2 YYNGEE. The receptor's source is an adult in good health. The chain joins TRBV9 to TRBJ2-5; D possibly corresponds to TRBD1 (6 bases). The source material was peripheral blood, sampled on day 0 of AZD1222 vaccination. DNA of the CDR3: TGTGCCAGCAGCGGAACCGGGACACACAAAGAGACCCAGTACTTC. Residues: CASSGTGTHKETQYF.